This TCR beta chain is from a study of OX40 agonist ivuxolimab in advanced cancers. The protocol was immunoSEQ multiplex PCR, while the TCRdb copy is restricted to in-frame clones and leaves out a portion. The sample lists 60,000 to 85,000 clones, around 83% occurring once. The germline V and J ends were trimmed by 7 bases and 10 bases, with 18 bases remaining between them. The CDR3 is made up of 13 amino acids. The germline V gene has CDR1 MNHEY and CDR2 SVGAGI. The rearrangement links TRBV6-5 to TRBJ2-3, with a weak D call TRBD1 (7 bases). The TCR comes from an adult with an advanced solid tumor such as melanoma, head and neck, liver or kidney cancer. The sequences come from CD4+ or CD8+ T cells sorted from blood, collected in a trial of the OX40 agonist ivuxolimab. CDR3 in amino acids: CASKGGGLKSQYF. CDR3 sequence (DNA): TGTGCCAGCAAAGGAGGGGGCCTAAAATCGCAGTATTTT.